The present T cell receptor (beta chain) was sequenced within a study of T cell repertoires in cytomegalovirus infection. TCRdb analysed the reads with MiXCR anew, one entry per CDR3 protein. Of 310,000 or so distinct CDR3 sequences listed, roughly a tenth were seen once; the top ten hold around 2.5%. The ends were cut back, 4 bases at V and 3 bases at J, with 17 bases in the middle. The CDR3 is 16 amino acids. Germline assignment: CDR1 SGHNT and CDR2 YYREEE (reference sequence). In its sample, this clonotype was seen many times. The TCR sequence derives from a human donor in good health (CMV status not recorded). Some clones in this sample may be carry-over from other donors' samples. This rearrangement joins TRBV5-4 to TRBJ1-5, with D unresolved. Source material: PBMCs. The CDR3 reads CASSRYPTEYNQPQHF. Here the CDR3 DNA reads TGTGCCAGCAGCAGATACCCGACGGAGTACAATCAGCCCCAGCATTTT.